This TCR beta chain appears in the sequencing data of a study of cytomegalovirus exposure and HLA in healthy donors. The donors were members of the validation cohort comprising about 130 subjects, separate from the roughly 730-subject first cohort. Here immunoSEQ multiplex PCR was the method, and the copy in TCRdb shows in-frame clones only, minus some. The sample lists 230,000 or so clones; approximately 86% were seen once. The CDR3 is 15 residues long. CDR1 is LGHNA, CDR2 YNFKEQ, per germline. The V end lost 0 bases, the J end lost 0 bases, and 9 bases lay between the germline ends. As for this clone: Other nucleotide sequences in the sample specify the same CDR3.

V and J are TRBV4-2 and TRBJ2-7; TRBD2 might be the D (5 bases). The sample consisted of PBMCs. The receptor was isolated from a young woman in good health and CMV-seronegative. CDR3: CASSQEAGSSYEQYF. CDR3 bases: TGTGCCAGCAGCCAAGAGGCGGGCTCCTCCTACGAGCAGTACTTC.